One T cell receptor beta chain is described in this entry. Its target is not known. The record originates from a study of cytomegalovirus exposure and HLA in healthy donors. The PCR ran on 60 Vbeta and 13 Jbeta primers. The data were produced by immunoSEQ multiplex PCR, yet TCRdb's version contains in-frame clones alone and is incomplete. The table shows 85,000 to 130,000 clones, with roughly 82% occurring only once. Overall study findings and caveats: TCR beta chains numbering more than 150 were designated cytomegalovirus-associated. Based on reports, TCR beta sequences accurately predicted HLA-A and HLA-B alleles for most subjects.

V lost 5 bases and J lost 3, with 14 bases in between. Germline V gene lookup returns CDR1 MRHNA and CDR2 SNTAGT. The length of the CDR3 is 15 residues. This chain connects TRBV6-4 to TRBJ2-1, with D maybe TRBD2 (6 bases). The source is a woman aged 45-59 years in good health and CMV-seropositive. Input material: PBMCs. The DNA of the CDR3 is TGTGCCAGCAGTTACGCGAACGGGGGCTACAATGAGCAGTTCTTC. This codes for CASSYANGGYNEQFF.